Listed below are T cell receptor beta chains from one sample, sequenced in a study of glioma-infiltrating T cells after dendritic cell vaccination. Clones were sequenced by immunoSEQ multiplex PCR, and TCRdb holds only the in-frame ones, with some missing. The table includes over 80,000 clones, approximately 78% detected once. The sequences come from blood, collected after dendritic cell vaccination. The receptors here all came from a human donor with glioblastoma. The CDR3 runs from the conserved cysteine through the conserved F or W. The D gene is left open where the match is weak. Where a row states a size, it is once, few, many or the class of an expanded clone; other rows omit it.

V	size	J	D	DNA	CDR3
TRBV27	once	TRBJ1-1	.	TGTGCCAGCAGTCCACGACGGGTGAACACTGAAGCTTTCTTT	CASSPRRVNTEAFF
TRBV15	.	TRBJ2-2	.	TGTGCCACCAGCTTACCCAGGGGATCGGCGAACACCGGGGAGCTGTTTTTT	CATSLPRGSANTGELFF
TRBV2	.	TRBJ2-1	.	TGTGCCAGCAGTGCCGGGAACAATGAGCAGTTCTTC	CASSAGNNEQFF
TRBV7-2	.	TRBJ2-2	.	TGTGCCAGCAGCTTATTCCATGGAGGGGGGGCTCCTGGGGAGCTGTTTTTT	CASSLFHGGGAPGELFF
TRBV9	.	TRBJ1-1	.	TGTGCCAGCAGCCCCCAGGGGAACACTGAAGCTTTCTTT	CASSPQGNTEAFF
TRBV7-6	.	TRBJ1-1	.	TGTGCCAGCAGCCCTCAGACGGGTACTGAAGCTTTCTTT	CASSPQTGTEAFF
TRBV7-2	.	TRBJ1-1	.	TGTGCCAGCAGCTTAGTTCGGGGTAGGAACACTGAAGCTTTCTTT	CASSLVRGRNTEAFF
TRBV5-1	.	TRBJ1-6	TRBD1	TGCGCCAGTAGACAGGGGGCCAATTCACCCCTCCACTTT	CASRQGANSPLHF
TRBV6-6	few	TRBJ1-5	.	TGTGCCAGCAGTAATGGACAGCAGAATCAGCCCCAGCATTTT	CASSNGQQNQPQHF
TRBV6-5	.	TRBJ2-3	TRBD1	TGTGCCAGTTACTCCGGGACAGGGTCGCAGTATTTT	CASYSGTGSQYF
TRBV7-8	once	TRBJ2-1	TRBD1	TGTGCCAGCAGCTTAGTCGCGGGACAGGGTAGCAATGAGCAGTTCTTC	CASSLVAGQGSNEQFF
TRBV6-5	.	TRBJ2-1	.	TGTGCCAGCAAAGACAGGACTAGCTCCTACAATGAGCAGTTCTTC	CASKDRTSSYNEQFF
TRBV7-8	.	TRBJ1-5	.	TGTGCCAGCAGCTTAGTTTCCAGGGGCAATCAGCCCCAGCATTTT	CASSLVSRGNQPQHF
TRBV10-1	.	TRBJ2-3	.	TGCGCCAGTAGTCGTAGGGGCCCCACAGATACGCAGTATTTT	CASSRRGPTDTQYF
TRBV5-4	.	TRBJ2-1	.	TGTGCCAGCATCTTTGGAGGGGGGGCGGCATACAATGAGCAGTTCTTC	CASIFGGGAAYNEQFF
TRBV6-5	.	TRBJ2-1	.	TGTGCCAGCTCCCGGGTGGGTAGAAACAATGAGCAGTTCTTC	CASSRVGRNNEQFF
TRBV7-2	few	TRBJ2-6	.	TGTGCCAGCAGCTTTTCGGTTCTTGGGGCCAACGTCCTGACTTTC	CASSFSVLGANVLTF
TRBV5-1	.	TRBJ1-4	.	TGCGCCAGCAGCTTTACAGCCGGAGAAAAACTGTTTTTT	CASSFTAGEKLFF
TRBV7-6	.	TRBJ2-3	.	TGTGCCAGCAGCCCTAGTGACACAGATACGCAGTATTTT	CASSPSDTDTQYF
TRBV6-5	.	TRBJ1-5	.	TGTGCCAGCCAAAGGGGGAAATATAGCAATCAGCCCCAGCATTTT	CASQRGKYSNQPQHF
TRBV6-5	.	TRBJ1-2	.	TGTGCCAGCAGTTACTCGATCGGTCGCTTGAGCTATGGCTACACCTTC	CASSYSIGRLSYGYTF
TRBV5-6	few	TRBJ2-2	TRBD2	TGTGCCAGCAGCTCCTGGCGGGGGGGCCTGAACGGGGAGCTGTTTTTT	CASSSWRGGLNGELFF
TRBV7-9	.	TRBJ2-1	TRBD1	TGTGCCAGCAGCTTAGTTGGGACAGGGGACTACAATGAGCAGTTCTTC	CASSLVGTGDYNEQFF
TRBV7-2	.	TRBJ2-1	.	TGTGCCAGCAGCTTAAGATTCCGGGGTAACAATGAGCAGTTCTTC	CASSLRFRGNNEQFF
TRBV6-4	.	TRBJ2-3	TRBD2	TGTGCCAGCCGACCTGGGACTACCTCTAGCACAGATACGCAGTATTTT	CASRPGTTSSTDTQYF
TRBV5-1	.	TRBJ2-6	TRBD1	TGCGCCAGCAGCTTATCAGGGGGTGGTTTCTCTGGGGCCAACGTCCTGACTTTC	CASSLSGGGFSGANVLTF
TRBV29-1	once	TRBJ1-4	TRBD1	TGCAGCGTTGAAGGGACAGGCCGGAGTAATGAAAAACTGTTTTTT	CSVEGTGRSNEKLFF
TRBV19	.	TRBJ2-7	.	TGTGCCAGTAGGGACGGGAGCTCCTACGAGCAGTACTTC	CASRDGSSYEQYF
TRBV12-5	.	TRBJ2-7	.	TGTGCTAGTGGTTTGGTACTGGCCAAGGGAGTCGGCGAGCAGTACTTC	CASGLVLAKGVGEQYF
TRBV7-6	.	TRBJ2-2	TRBD2	TGTGCCAGCAGTCCTTGGACTAGCGGGAGTGGCGGCACCGGGGAGCTGTTTTTT	CASSPWTSGSGGTGELFF
TRBV6-1	.	TRBJ2-7	.	TGTGCCAGCAGTGAAGGGCGGGGAATCTCCTACGAGCAGTACTTC	CASSEGRGISYEQYF
TRBV5-1	.	TRBJ2-3	.	TGCGCCAGCAGCCCCCGGGGGAACACAGATACGCAGTATTTT	CASSPRGNTDTQYF
TRBV18	.	TRBJ2-1	.	TGTGCCAGCTCACCACCAGCAGGGGCCCACAATGAGCAGTTCTTC	CASSPPAGAHNEQFF
TRBV30	few	TRBJ1-5	TRBD1	TGTGCCTTGTCCTACGGGACAGATCAGCCCCAGCATTTT	CALSYGTDQPQHF
TRBV7-9	.	TRBJ2-2	TRBD2	TGTGCCAGCAGCTTAAAGACTAGCGGGGTGAACACCGGGGAGCTGTTTTTT	CASSLKTSGVNTGELFF
TRBV5-1	.	TRBJ2-2	TRBD2	TGCGCCAGCAGCCCGACGACTAGCGGGAGTAACGGGGAGCCGTTTTTT	CASSPTTSGSNGEPFF
TRBV6-1	.	TRBJ2-1	TRBD2	TGTGCCAGCAGATTGACTAGCGGGAGTACCAATGAGCAGTTCTTC	CASRLTSGSTNEQFF
TRBV7-9	.	TRBJ2-7	TRBD1	TGTGAACAAAGTGGACAGGTGAGGAACTACGAGCAGTACTTC	CEQSGQVRNYEQYF
TRBV7-9	.	TRBJ1-2	.	TGTGCCAGCAGCCCGGATCCGGGAAGGATCCCCACTGGGTATGGCTACACCTTC	CASSPDPGRIPTGYGYTF
TRBV11-3	.	TRBJ2-5	.	TGTGCCAGCAGCCCCGGGGGGACCCAGTACTTC	CASSPGGTQYF
TRBV6-4	.	TRBJ1-2	.	TGTGCCAGCAGAGCCGGACAGTATGGCTACACCTTC	CASRAGQYGYTF
TRBV5-1	.	TRBJ2-1	TRBD2	TGCGCCAGCAGCTTGGATGCGGGAGGGCGGTACAATGAGCAGTTCTTC	CASSLDAGGRYNEQFF
TRBV18	.	TRBJ1-1	.	TGTGCCAGCTCAGCGAAGGGGGTTGGCACTGAAGCTTTCTTT	CASSAKGVGTEAFF
TRBV27	.	TRBJ2-5	.	TGTGCCAGCAGCCAATTCCAGGGTGCCGGGTCAGAGACCCAGTACTTC	CASSQFQGAGSETQYF
TRBV6-1	.	TRBJ2-3	TRBD2	TGTGCCAGCAGCATGAGGGAGGGCGAAACGCAGTATTTT	CASSMREGETQYF
TRBV6-1	once	TRBJ1-5	.	TGTGCCAGCAGTGAGAGACCCGGGACAAGCTACAATCAGCCCCAGCATTTT	CASSERPGTSYNQPQHF
TRBV2	once	TRBJ2-7	.	TGTGCCAGCAAGCAGGGGAGCTCCTACGAGCAGTACTTC	CASKQGSSYEQYF
TRBV10-3	.	TRBJ1-5	TRBD1	TGTGCCATCAGTGGGGGACAGGGACAGCCCCAGCATTTT	CAISGGQGQPQHF
TRBV7-9	.	TRBJ1-5	.	TGTGCCAGCAGTAGGGGGGGTATAGACAATCAGCCCCAGCATTTT	CASSRGGIDNQPQHF
TRBV10-3	.	TRBJ1-3	TRBD1	TGTGCCATCACGGGACAGATTGGCTCTGGAAACACCATATATTTT	CAITGQIGSGNTIYF